Listed below are T cell receptor beta chains from one sample, sequenced in a study of T cells in Graves' hyperthyroidism and ophthalmopathy. TCRdb independently ran MiXCR on the multiplex PCR reads; one entry per CDR3 protein. The data hold about 49,000 distinct CDR3 sequences, with approximately 50% observed a single time. The sequencing sample was made of peripheral blood or thyroid tissue (not recorded which). These receptors originate from a man in his late teens or twenties with Graves' hyperthyroidism. Each CDR3 is given with its conserved first and last residue. A D gene is named only where the DNA matches it firmly. Clone size is shown for a subset of rows, as once, few, many or a class of expanded clone.

J	length	V	size	D	CDR3	DNA
TRBJ2-3	15	TRBV5-5	once	NA	CANSLGAGAADTQYF	TGTGCCAACAGCTTAGGGGCAGGGGCGGCAGATACGCAGTATTTT
TRBJ2-7	14	TRBV7-6	once	NA	CASSPPAPKGEQYF	TGTGCCAGCAGCCCGCCGGCGCCAAAGGGCGAGCAGTACTTC
TRBJ2-7	11	TRBV10-3	NA	NA	CAISLKDEQYF	TGTGCCATCAGCTTGAAGGACGAGCAGTACTTC
TRBJ2-5	16	TRBV25-1	NA	TRBD2	CASSPASGGDLETQYF	TGTGCCAGCAGTCCAGCTAGCGGGGGCGATCTAGAGACCCAGTACTTC
TRBJ2-3	13	TRBV20-1	many	NA	CSARFRDGDTQYF	TGCAGTGCTAGATTCCGGGATGGAGATACGCAGTATTTT
TRBJ2-5	14	TRBV10-2	NA	NA	CASSEGTRQETQYF	TGCGCCAGCAGTGAGGGGACTCGGCAAGAGACCCAGTACTTC
TRBJ2-2	18	TRBV24-1	many	TRBD1	CATSDLRDRGQGAGELFF	TGTGCCACCAGTGATTTACGGGACAGGGGGCAAGGAGCCGGGGAGCTGTTTTTT
TRBJ2-5	12	TRBV20-1	NA	NA	CSARGGMETQYF	TGCAGTGCCAGAGGAGGGATGGAGACCCAGTACTTC
TRBJ2-2	13	TRBV29-1	medium-sized	NA	CSGKTGHAGELFF	TGCAGCGGAAAGACAGGTCACGCCGGGGAGCTGTTTTTT
TRBJ2-6	15	TRBV29-1	NA	NA	CSVVHLSSGANVLTF	TGCAGCGTTGTCCACCTAAGCTCTGGGGCCAACGTCCTGACTTTC
TRBJ1-3	13	TRBV2	NA	NA	CASSFQGANTIYF	TGTGCCAGCAGTTTTCAGGGAGCAAACACCATATATTTT
TRBJ1-2	13	TRBV20-1	NA	NA	CSVLEDTQYGYTF	TGCAGTGTCTTAGAGGACACCCAATATGGCTACACCTTC
TRBJ2-7	14	TRBV7-4	NA	TRBD2	CASSSGLAPYEQYF	TGTGCCAGCAGCTCAGGACTAGCGCCCTACGAGCAGTACTTC
TRBJ2-7	17	TRBV5-6	many	TRBD2	CASRAPGASGSSYEQYF	TGTGCCAGCAGAGCGCCGGGGGCAAGCGGGAGCTCCTACGAGCAGTACTTC
TRBJ2-5	16	TRBV19	few	TRBD2	CASSPTGAGMGETQYF	TGTGCCAGTAGTCCCACGGGAGCGGGAATGGGAGAGACCCAGTACTTC
TRBJ1-5	14	TRBV7-7	NA	NA	CASSLPGRNQPQHF	TGTGCCAGCAGTTTACCGGGGAGAAATCAGCCCCAGCATTTT
TRBJ2-7	13	TRBV24-1	few	NA	CATSDSGHLEQYF	TGTGCCACCAGTGATTCGGGACATCTCGAGCAGTACTTC
TRBJ1-2	13	TRBV28	many	TRBD1	CASSPGQGYGYTF	TGTGCCAGCAGTCCGGGACAGGGCTATGGCTACACCTTC
TRBJ2-5	14	TRBV7-2	NA	TRBD2	CASSMTSEAETQYF	TGTGCCAGCAGCATGACTAGCGAGGCAGAGACCCAGTACTTC
TRBJ1-5	14	TRBV7-9	NA	NA	CASAWEGGNQPQHF	TGTGCCAGCGCGTGGGAGGGTGGCAATCAGCCCCAGCATTTT
TRBJ2-5	15	TRBV5-1	NA	TRBD1	CASTAWDRGSETQYF	TGCGCCAGCACAGCCTGGGACAGAGGGTCCGAGACCCAGTACTTC
TRBJ1-2	16	TRBV2	many	TRBD1	CASSGPWTGGGDGYTF	TGTGCCAGCAGTGGCCCCTGGACAGGGGGGGGTGATGGCTACACCTTC
TRBJ2-2	14	TRBV29-1	once	NA	CSVALALNTGELFF	TGCAGCGTTGCGTTGGCCCTGAACACCGGGGAGCTGTTTTTT
TRBJ1-5	15	TRBV7-2	NA	NA	CASRPGRYSNQPQHF	TGTGCCAGCAGACCCGGACGGTATAGCAATCAGCCCCAGCATTTT
TRBJ1-1	15	TRBV2	many	NA	CASTLGLPGGTEAFF	TGTGCCAGCACCCTTGGACTACCGGGGGGGACTGAAGCTTTCTTT
TRBJ2-7	14	TRBV7-6	NA	TRBD1	CASSPVGTGYEQYF	TGTGCCAGCAGCCCCGTCGGGACAGGGTACGAGCAGTACTTC
TRBJ1-5	15	TRBV2	NA	NA	CASGVAPRAGQPQHF	TGTGCCAGCGGGGTGGCCCCAAGGGCAGGACAGCCCCAGCATTTT
TRBJ2-5	15	TRBV7-2	many	NA	CASSFPGTYKETQYF	TGTGCCAGCAGCTTCCCCGGGACCTACAAAGAGACCCAGTACTTC
TRBJ1-6	17	TRBV19	NA	NA	CASSNGTIKVPRSPLHF	TGTGCCAGTAGTAACGGGACAATCAAAGTGCCAAGGTCACCCCTCCACTTT
TRBJ2-7	13	TRBV29-1	NA	TRBD2	CSVRTSGRPEQYF	TGCAGCGTCCGGACTAGCGGGAGACCCGAGCAGTACTTC
TRBJ2-7	15	TRBV7-8	many	TRBD2	CASSLVSGGTYEQYF	TGTGCCAGCAGCTTAGTTAGCGGGGGAACCTACGAGCAGTACTTC
TRBJ2-6	17	TRBV7-6	NA	NA	CASSLGGQFSGANVLTF	TGTGCCAGCAGCTTAGGTGGACAGTTCTCTGGGGCCAACGTCCTGACTTTC
TRBJ1-2	16	TRBV7-3	many	NA	CASSLGSGSSVYGYTF	TGTGCCAGCAGCTTAGGATCCGGGTCTTCCGTCTATGGCTACACCTTC
TRBJ2-5	14	TRBV5-8	many	NA	CASSLAIAAETQYF	TGTGCCAGCAGCTTGGCCATCGCAGCAGAGACCCAGTACTTC
TRBJ2-3	11	TRBV29-1	many	NA	CSVDLGDTQYF	TGCAGCGTTGACCTTGGAGATACGCAGTATTTT
TRBJ1-5	17	TRBV12-5	many	TRBD1	CASGWRWTGPSGQPQHF	TGTGCTAGTGGTTGGCGGTGGACAGGCCCTAGCGGGCAGCCCCAGCATTTT
TRBJ1-5	16	TRBV19	NA	NA	CASSIRPDRRGQPQHF	TGTGCCAGTAGTATTCGGCCGGACAGACGGGGCCAGCCCCAGCATTTT
TRBJ1-1	13	TRBV6-2/TRBV6-3	many	TRBD1	CATLTGENTEAFF	TGTGCCACCTTGACAGGGGAGAACACTGAAGCTTTCTTT
TRBJ2-7	13	TRBV10-3	NA	TRBD1	CAISTGGTYEQYF	TGTGCCATCAGCACAGGGGGAACCTACGAGCAGTACTTC
TRBJ2-7	12	TRBV11-2	NA	NA	CASSFLSYEQYF	TGTGCCAGCAGCTTCCTATCCTACGAGCAGTACTTC
TRBJ2-3	16	TRBV5-1	many	NA	CASSLARQGGSDTQYF	TGCGCCAGCAGCTTGGCCAGGCAGGGCGGATCAGATACGCAGTATTTT
TRBJ2-5	11	TRBV12-3/TRBV12-4	many	NA	CASSLYETQYF	TGTGCCAGCAGTTTATACGAGACCCAGTACTTC
TRBJ2-3	14	TRBV9	many	TRBD2	CASSVDSGTDTQYF	TGTGCCAGCAGCGTAGATAGCGGGACAGATACGCAGTATTTT
TRBJ1-3	15	TRBV7-2	many	NA	CASSLEGLSGNTIYF	TGTGCCAGCAGCTTAGAGGGACTCTCTGGAAACACCATATATTTT
TRBJ2-5	13	TRBV10-3	many	NA	CAISERLQETQYF	TGTGCCATCAGTGAGAGGCTGCAAGAGACCCAGTACTTC
TRBJ2-2	16	TRBV19	NA	TRBD2	CASRFLAGGNTGELFF	TGTGCCAGTAGGTTTCTAGCGGGAGGTAACACCGGGGAGCTGTTTTTT
TRBJ1-5	15	TRBV7-8	many	NA	CASSPDGTGNPPQHF	TGTGCCAGCAGCCCCGACGGGACTGGGAATCCGCCCCAGCATTTT
TRBJ2-7	11	TRBV10-3	NA	NA	CAISLGNEQYF	TGTGCCATCAGTTTGGGGAACGAGCAGTACTTC
TRBJ2-2	15	TRBV7-2	NA	NA	CASSWDSMNTGELFF	TGTGCCAGCAGCTGGGACTCTATGAACACCGGGGAGCTGTTTTTT
TRBJ1-1	14	TRBV7-6	many	NA	CASSLDRVETEAFF	TGTGCCAGCAGCTTAGATAGGGTGGAGACTGAAGCTTTCTTT
TRBJ2-6	17	TRBV6-2/TRBV6-3	many	TRBD1	CASSSGAGGAGANVLTF	TGTGCCAGCAGTTCCGGGGCAGGGGGCGCTGGGGCCAACGTCCTGACTTTC